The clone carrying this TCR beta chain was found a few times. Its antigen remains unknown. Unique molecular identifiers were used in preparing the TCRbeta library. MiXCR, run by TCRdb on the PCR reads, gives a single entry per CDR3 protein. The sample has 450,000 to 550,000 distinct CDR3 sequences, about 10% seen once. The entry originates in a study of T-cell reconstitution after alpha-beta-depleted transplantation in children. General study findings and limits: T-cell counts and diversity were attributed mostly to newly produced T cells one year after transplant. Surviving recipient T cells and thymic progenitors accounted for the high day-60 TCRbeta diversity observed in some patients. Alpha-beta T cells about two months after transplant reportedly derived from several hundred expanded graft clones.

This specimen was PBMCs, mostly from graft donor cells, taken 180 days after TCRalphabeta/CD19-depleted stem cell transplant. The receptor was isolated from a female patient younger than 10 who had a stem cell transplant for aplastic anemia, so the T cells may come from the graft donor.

The CDR3 DNA reads TGTGCCAGCAGCTCTACTAGCGGCCCTAACACCGGGGAGCTGTTTTTT. Protein product: CASSSTSGPNTGELFF. The chain uses TRBV7-2 and TRBJ2-2; 8 bases are a match to TRBD2. Losses at the gene ends were 4 bases for V and 2 bases for J; bases not matched to a gene: 6. CDR3 length: 16 residues. Germline CDR1 and CDR2: SGHTA and FQGNSA.